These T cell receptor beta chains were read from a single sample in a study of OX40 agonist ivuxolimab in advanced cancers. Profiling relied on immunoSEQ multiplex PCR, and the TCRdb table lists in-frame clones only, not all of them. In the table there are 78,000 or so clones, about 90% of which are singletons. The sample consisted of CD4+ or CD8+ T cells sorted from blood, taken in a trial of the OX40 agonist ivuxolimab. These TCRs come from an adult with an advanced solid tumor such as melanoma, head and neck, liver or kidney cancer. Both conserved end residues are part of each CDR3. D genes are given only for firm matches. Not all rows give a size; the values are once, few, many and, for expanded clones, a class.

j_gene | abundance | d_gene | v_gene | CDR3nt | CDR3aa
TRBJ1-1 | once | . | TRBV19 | TGTGCCAGTAGTATAGTCCTTTCTAACAGCCTGAACACTGAAGCTTTCTTT | CASSIVLSNSLNTEAFF
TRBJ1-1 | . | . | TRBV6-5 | TGTGCCAGCAGTTTGGGGACGGTGAACACTGAAGCTTTCTTT | CASSLGTVNTEAFF
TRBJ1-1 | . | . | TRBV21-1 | TGTGCCAGCAGCAAAGTGGGACCATCTGAAGCTTTCTTT | CASSKVGPSEAFF
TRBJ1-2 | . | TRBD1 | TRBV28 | TGTGCCAGCAGGGTTCCGGTAGGGGGCCGGGGCTACACCTTC | CASRVPVGGRGYTF
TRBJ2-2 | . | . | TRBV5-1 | TGCGCCAGCAGCTTGGAGGGCTCGGGGGAGCTGTTTTTT | CASSLEGSGELFF
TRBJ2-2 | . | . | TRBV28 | TGTGCCAGCAGTATTTTCCGCGGGACAGCGGAAGGGGAGCTGTTTTTT | CASSIFRGTAEGELFF
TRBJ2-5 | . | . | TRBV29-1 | TGCAGCGTCCAATCTATAGGGGGGGAGACCCAGTACTTC | CSVQSIGGETQYF
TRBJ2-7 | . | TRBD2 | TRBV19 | TGTGCCAGTAGTGGCACTAGCGGGAATAACGAGCAGTACTTC | CASSGTSGNNEQYF
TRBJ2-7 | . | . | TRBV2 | TGTGCCAGCAGAACCGGGACGGCCTCCTACGAGCAGTACTTC | CASRTGTASYEQYF
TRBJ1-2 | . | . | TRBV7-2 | TGTGCCGGAACGAGACTTAACCTGGGGGGCTACACCTTC | CAGTRLNLGGYTF
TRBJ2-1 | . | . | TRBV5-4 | TGTGCCAGCACCTTCTACCTCGGGGTCGGGGTATACAATGAGCAGTTCTTC | CASTFYLGVGVYNEQFF
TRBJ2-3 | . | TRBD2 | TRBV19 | TGTGCCAGTAGTATGAGGACTTTGAGCGGGGTTGATACGCAGTATTTT | CASSMRTLSGVDTQYF
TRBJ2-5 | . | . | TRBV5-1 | TGCGCCAGCAGTTCCGGCCCCAGGGAGACCCAGTACTTC | CASSSGPRETQYF
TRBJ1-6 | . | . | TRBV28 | TGTGCCAGCAGCTTACCCGGGACGGCCTATAATTCACCCCTCCACTTT | CASSLPGTAYNSPLHF
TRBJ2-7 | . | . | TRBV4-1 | TGCGCCAGCAGCCTCTCCCGGGGGCCCTACGAGCAGTACTTC | CASSLSRGPYEQYF
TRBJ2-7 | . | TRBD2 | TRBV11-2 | TGTGCCAGCAGCCCAACGTCAGCGGGAGGGGTCTACGAGCAGTACTTC | CASSPTSAGGVYEQYF
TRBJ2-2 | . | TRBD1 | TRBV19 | TGTGCCAGTAGTCCGGACAGGGTCCTACGGAACACCGGGGAGCTGTTTTTT | CASSPDRVLRNTGELFF
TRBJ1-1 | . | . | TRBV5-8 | TGTGCCAGCAGCTTGGTTGCGGGGGGCACTGAAGCTTTCTTT | CASSLVAGGTEAFF
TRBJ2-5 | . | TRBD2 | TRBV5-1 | TGCGCCAGCAGCAATTCCGGGACTAGCGGGGCCTACCAAGAGACCCAGTACTTC | CASSNSGTSGAYQETQYF
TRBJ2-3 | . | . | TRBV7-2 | TGTGCCAGCCTCGACTCAGTGTGGGGGCTCACAGATACGCAGTATTTT | CASLDSVWGLTDTQYF
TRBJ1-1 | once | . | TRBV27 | TGTGCCAGCAGGTGGGACATGAGGAACACTGAAGCTTTCTTT | CASRWDMRNTEAFF
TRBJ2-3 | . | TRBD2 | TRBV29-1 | TGCAGCGTTTACATAGCGGGAGTGGCAGATACGCAGTATTTT | CSVYIAGVADTQYF
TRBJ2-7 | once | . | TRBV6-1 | TGTGCCAGCAGTGTAGGTTATGAGGGGCTAGCGTACGAGCAGTACTTC | CASSVGYEGLAYEQYF
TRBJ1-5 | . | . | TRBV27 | TGTGCCAGCAGTTGGACATTTAGCAATCAGCCCCAGCATTTT | CASSWTFSNQPQHF
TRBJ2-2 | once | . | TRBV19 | TGTGCCAGTTTCCGGAGGGGGACCGGGGAGCTGTTTTTT | CASFRRGTGELFF
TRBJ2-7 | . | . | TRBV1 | TGCACCAGCAGCCGACCTACTCGTGGACTAGCGGGAGGGCCCTACGAGCAGTACTTC | CTSSRPTRGLAGGPYEQYF
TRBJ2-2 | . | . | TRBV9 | TGTGCCAGCAGCGTTGGTCCAGGGACCGGGGAGCTGTTTTTT | CASSVGPGTGELFF
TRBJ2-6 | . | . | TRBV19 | TGTGCCAGTAGCCAAGTGATGGTGGGGGCCAACGTCCTGACTTTC | CASSQVMVGANVLTF
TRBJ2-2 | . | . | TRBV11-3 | TGTGCCAGCAGCCCCACTACCGGGGGGCGGACCGGGGAGCTGTTTTTT | CASSPTTGGRTGELFF
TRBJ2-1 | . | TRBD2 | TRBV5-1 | TGCGCCAGCAGCTTAGACGGGACTAGCGGCTACAATGAGCAGTTCTTC | CASSLDGTSGYNEQFF
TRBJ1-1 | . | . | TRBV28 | TGTGCCAGCAGTCTTAGGGGGTTCATGAACACTGAAGCTTTCTTT | CASSLRGFMNTEAFF
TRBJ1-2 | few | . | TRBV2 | TGTGCCACCATCGGGGTTGGCTATGGCTACACCTTC | CATIGVGYGYTF
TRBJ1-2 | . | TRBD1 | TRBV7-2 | TGTGCCAGCAGCCTCGATACAGGGGGCCGGTATGGCTACACCTTC | CASSLDTGGRYGYTF
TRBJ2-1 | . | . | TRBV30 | TGTGCCTGGACCCCACGGGGTCCAAGGGGTGGGCAGTTCTTC | CAWTPRGPRGGQFF
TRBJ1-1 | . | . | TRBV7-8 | TGTGCCAGCAGTTATAGAAGTAGGGGAATGAACACTGAAGCTTTCTTT | CASSYRSRGMNTEAFF
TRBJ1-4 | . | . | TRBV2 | TGTGCCAGCAGGCACAACCTCGGGGGCGAAAAACTGTTTTTT | CASRHNLGGEKLFF
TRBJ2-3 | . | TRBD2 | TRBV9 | TGTGCCAGCAGCGTAGTAGCGGGAGTATTTGATACGCAGTATTTT | CASSVVAGVFDTQYF
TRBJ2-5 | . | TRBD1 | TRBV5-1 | TGCGCCAGCAGCACCGGGACAGGGGAGACCCAGTACTTC | CASSTGTGETQYF
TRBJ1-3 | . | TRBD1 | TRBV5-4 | TGTGCCAGCAGCTTGTCAGGGGGTCCTGGAAACACCATATATTTT | CASSLSGGPGNTIYF
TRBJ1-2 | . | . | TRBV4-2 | TGTGCCAGCAGCCCCCAAGGCTGGGGGCCGGAGGGCTACACCTTC | CASSPQGWGPEGYTF
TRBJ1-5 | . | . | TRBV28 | TGTGCCAGCAGTTTTTCGTCCAGGCCCAATCAGCCCCAGCATTTT | CASSFSSRPNQPQHF
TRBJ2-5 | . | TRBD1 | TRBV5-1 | TGCGCCAGCAGCGCCGGACAGGGTCAAGAGACCCAGTACTTC | CASSAGQGQETQYF